The clone carrying this T cell receptor (beta chain) was counted a few times. Germline V gene data show CDR1 as LNHNV and CDR2 as YYDKDF (reference sequence). The CDR3 runs to 14 residues. The V and J ends lost 4 bases and 1 base respectively, with 10 bases between them. The sample comes from a study of blood T cell repertoires in COVID-19. Study information: PBMCs, B-cell-depleted T cells, or T cells were the source of the cDNA or gDNA that made up the material.

Clones were read by immunoSEQ multiplex PCR, and TCRdb kept only the in-frame ones, dropping some. The sample contains about 120,000 clones, nearly 90% of which appear only once. V and J are TRBV15 and TRBJ1-1; possibly TRBD1 for D (6 bases). The specimen sequenced was peripheral blood. This clonotype was obtained from a woman over 75 with acute or convalescent COVID-19. CDR3 nucleotide sequence: TGTGCCACCAGCACGCAACAGGGGAACACTGAAGCTTTCTTT. This gives the protein CATSTQQGNTEAFF.